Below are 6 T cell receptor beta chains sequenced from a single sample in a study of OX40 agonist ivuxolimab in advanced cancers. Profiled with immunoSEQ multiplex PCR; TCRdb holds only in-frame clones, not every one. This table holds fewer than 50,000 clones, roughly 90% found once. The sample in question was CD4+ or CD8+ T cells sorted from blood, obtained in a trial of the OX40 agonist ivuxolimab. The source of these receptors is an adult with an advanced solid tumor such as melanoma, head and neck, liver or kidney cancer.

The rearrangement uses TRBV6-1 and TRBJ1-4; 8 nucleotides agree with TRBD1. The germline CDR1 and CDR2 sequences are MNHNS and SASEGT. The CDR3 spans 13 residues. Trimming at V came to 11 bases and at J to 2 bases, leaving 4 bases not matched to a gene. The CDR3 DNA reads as TGTGCCGCCAGGGGGCCGACTAATGAAAAACTGTTTTTT. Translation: CAARGPTNEKLFF.

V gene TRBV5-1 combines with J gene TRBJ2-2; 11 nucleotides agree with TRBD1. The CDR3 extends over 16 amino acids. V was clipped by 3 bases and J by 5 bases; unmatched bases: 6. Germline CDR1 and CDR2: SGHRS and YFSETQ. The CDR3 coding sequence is TGCGCCAGCAGCTACGGACAGGGGGCGGGTACCGGGGAGCTGTTTTTT. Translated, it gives CASSYGQGAGTGELFF.

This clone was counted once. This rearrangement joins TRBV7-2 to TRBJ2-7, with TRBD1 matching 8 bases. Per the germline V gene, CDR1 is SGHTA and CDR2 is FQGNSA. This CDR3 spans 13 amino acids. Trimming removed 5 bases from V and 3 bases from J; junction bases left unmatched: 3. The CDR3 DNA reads TGTGCCAGCAGCCGGGACAGGTACTACGAGCAGTACTTC. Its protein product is CASSRDRYYEQYF. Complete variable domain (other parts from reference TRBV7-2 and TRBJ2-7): GAGVSQSPSNKVTEKGKDVELRCDPISGHTALYWYRQSLGQGLEFLIYFQGNSAPDKSGLPSDRFSAERTGGSVSTLTIQRTQQEDSAVYLCASSRDRYYEQYFGPGTRLTVT.

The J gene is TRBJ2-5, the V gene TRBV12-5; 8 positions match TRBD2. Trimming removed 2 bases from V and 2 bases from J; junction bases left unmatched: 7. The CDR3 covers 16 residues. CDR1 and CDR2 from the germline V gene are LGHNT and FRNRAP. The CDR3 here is CASGLRRGEGQETQYF. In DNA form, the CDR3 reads TGTGCTAGTGGTTTGAGGCGGGGGGAGGGTCAAGAGACCCAGTACTTC.

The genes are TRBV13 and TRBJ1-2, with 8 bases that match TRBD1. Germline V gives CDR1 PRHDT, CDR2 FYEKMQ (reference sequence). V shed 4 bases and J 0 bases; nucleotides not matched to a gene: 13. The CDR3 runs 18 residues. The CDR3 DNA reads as TGTGCCAGCAGCTCAACCAGGGGGCCAGAGCGGACTAACTATGGCTACACCTTC. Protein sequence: CASSSTRGPERTNYGYTF.

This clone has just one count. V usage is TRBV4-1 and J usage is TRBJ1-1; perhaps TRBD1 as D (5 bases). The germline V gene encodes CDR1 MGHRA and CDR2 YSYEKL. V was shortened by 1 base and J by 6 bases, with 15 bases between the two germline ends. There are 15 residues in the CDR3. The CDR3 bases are TGCGCCAGCAGCCAAGTGGGGGACCTCCGAGCTGAAGCTTTCTTT. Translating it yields CASSQVGDLRAEAFF.